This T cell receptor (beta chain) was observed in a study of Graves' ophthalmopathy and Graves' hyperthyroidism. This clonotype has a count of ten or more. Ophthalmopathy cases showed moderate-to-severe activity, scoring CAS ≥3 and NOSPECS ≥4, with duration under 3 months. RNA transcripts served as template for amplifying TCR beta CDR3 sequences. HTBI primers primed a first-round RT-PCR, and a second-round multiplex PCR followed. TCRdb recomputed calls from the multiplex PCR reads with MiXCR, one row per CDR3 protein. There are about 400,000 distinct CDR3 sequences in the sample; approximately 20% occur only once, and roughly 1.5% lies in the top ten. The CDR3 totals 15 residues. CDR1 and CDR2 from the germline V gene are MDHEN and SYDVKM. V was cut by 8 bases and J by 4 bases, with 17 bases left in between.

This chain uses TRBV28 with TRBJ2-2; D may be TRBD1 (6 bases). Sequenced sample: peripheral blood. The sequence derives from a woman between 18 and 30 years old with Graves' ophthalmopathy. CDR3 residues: CASQSAGVFTGELFF. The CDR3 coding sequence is TGTGCCAGCCAGTCGGCAGGGGTATTCACCGGGGAGCTGTTTTTT.